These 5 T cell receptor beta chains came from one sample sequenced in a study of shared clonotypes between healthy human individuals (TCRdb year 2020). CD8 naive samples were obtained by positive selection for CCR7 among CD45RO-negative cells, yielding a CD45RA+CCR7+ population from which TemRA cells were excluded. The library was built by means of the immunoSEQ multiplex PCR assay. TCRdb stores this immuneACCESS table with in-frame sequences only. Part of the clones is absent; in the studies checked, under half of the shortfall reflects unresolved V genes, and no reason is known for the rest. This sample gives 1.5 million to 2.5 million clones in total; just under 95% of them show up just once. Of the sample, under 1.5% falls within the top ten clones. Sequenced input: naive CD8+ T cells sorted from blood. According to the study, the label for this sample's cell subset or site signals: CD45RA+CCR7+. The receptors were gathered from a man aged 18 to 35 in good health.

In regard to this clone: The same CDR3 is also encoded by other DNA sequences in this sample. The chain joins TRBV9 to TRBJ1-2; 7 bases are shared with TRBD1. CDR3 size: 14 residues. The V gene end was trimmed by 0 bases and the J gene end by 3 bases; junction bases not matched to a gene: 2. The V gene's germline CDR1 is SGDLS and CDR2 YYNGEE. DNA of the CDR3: TGTGCCAGCAGCGTAGGAACAGGGGACTATGGCTACACCTTC. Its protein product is CASSVGTGDYGYTF.

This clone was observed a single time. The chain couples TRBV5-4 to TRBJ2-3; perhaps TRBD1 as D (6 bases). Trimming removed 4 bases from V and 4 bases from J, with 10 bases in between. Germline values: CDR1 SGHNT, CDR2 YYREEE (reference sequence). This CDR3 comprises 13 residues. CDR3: CASSRDTPDTQYF. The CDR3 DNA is TGTGCCAGCAGCAGGGACACCCCAGATACGCAGTATTTT.

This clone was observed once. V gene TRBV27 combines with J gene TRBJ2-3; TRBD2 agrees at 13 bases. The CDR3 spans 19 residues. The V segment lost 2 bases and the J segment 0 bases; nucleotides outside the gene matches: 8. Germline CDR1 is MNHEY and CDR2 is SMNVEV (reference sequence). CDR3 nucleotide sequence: TGTGCCAGCAGTTTAATTCCGGGACTAGCGGGAACCAGCACAGATACGCAGTATTTT. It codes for CASSLIPGLAGTSTDTQYF.

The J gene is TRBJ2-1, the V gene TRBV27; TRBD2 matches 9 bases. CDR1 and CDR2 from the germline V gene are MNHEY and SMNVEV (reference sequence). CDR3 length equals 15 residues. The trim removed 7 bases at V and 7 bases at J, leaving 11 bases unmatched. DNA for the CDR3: TGTGCCAGCACCTTGGGGCGGGGGGGCCCAAATGAGCAGTTCTTC. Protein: CASTLGRGGPNEQFF.

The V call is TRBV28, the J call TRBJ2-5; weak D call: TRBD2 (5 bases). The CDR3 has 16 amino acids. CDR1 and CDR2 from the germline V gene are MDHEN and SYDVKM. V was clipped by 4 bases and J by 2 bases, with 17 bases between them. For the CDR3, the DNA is TGTGCCAGCAGTTCACCCCTGGGCGGGTGGCAAGAGACCCAGTACTTC. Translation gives CASSSPLGGWQETQYF.